The rows below give T cell receptor beta chains drawn from one sample of a study of chemoradiotherapy in HPV16-positive cancers. The table came from immunoSEQ multiplex PCR; TCRdb's copy has only in-frame clones and leaves some out. The sample carries more than 35,000 clones, 76% recorded once. Source: blood, taken from a patient who underwent chemoradiotherapy. The receptors derive from a human donor with HPV-associated anogenital cancer. The conserved cysteine and the conserved F or W are not part of the CDR3 here. The D gene is left open where the match is weak. Size is stated for part of the rows, as once, few or many counts, or as a class when the clone is expanded.

ASSIAAGGPGDEQF	14	TRBV19	TRBJ2-1	TRBD2	few
AWSPELGANQPQH	13	TRBV30	TRBJ1-5	NA	once
ASSLLGQGAYEQY	13	TRBV5-6	TRBJ2-7	TRBD1	NA
ASSGGQGTTGYT	12	TRBV7-9	TRBJ1-2	NA	NA
ASSLSGGQGYGYT	13	TRBV11-1	TRBJ1-2	TRBD1	NA
ASSRTVQETQY	11	TRBV11-3	TRBJ2-5	NA	NA
ASSLSDGNTGELF	13	TRBV7-9	TRBJ2-2	NA	NA
ASSPAGGSFETQY	13	TRBV5-1	TRBJ2-5	NA	NA
ASSFRAALNEQY	12	TRBV7-9	TRBJ2-7	NA	NA
ASSVATGGVQETQY	14	TRBV9	TRBJ2-5	NA	NA
ASRGKATYEQY	11	TRBV19	TRBJ2-7	NA	NA
ASSYNPRVAGELF	13	TRBV6-5	TRBJ2-2	NA	NA
ASSAQGASYEQY	12	TRBV11-2	TRBJ2-7	TRBD1	NA
ASSTYDRYEQY	11	TRBV7-2	TRBJ2-7	NA	few
ASSSTGTSSEELF	13	TRBV5-1	TRBJ2-2	TRBD2	NA
ASSRTGSSYEQY	12	TRBV6-6	TRBJ2-7	TRBD1	few
ASSPRLAGEGDTQY	14	TRBV14	TRBJ2-3	TRBD2	NA
ATVLGFLGNTEAF	13	TRBV10-3	TRBJ1-1	NA	medium-sized
ASSDRDNSPLH	11	TRBV6-6	TRBJ1-6	NA	NA
ASSHRGQGETQY	12	TRBV6-5	TRBJ2-5	TRBD1	NA
ASSLDGAGTVTGELF	15	TRBV5-1	TRBJ2-2	NA	NA
ASSGQGGEQY	10	TRBV7-9	TRBJ2-7	TRBD1	few
SVVNPEAF	8	TRBV29-1	TRBJ1-1	NA	NA
ATNGDRGPYEQY	12	TRBV2	TRBJ2-7	TRBD1	NA
ASSLEGTPSNQPQH	14	TRBV5-5	TRBJ1-5	NA	NA
ASSDVRAGYANTGELF	16	TRBV9	TRBJ2-2	NA	NA
ASSSGQEY	8	TRBV6-1	TRBJ2-7	NA	few
ASSEEGLGTQY	11	TRBV2	TRBJ2-5	NA	NA
ASSFSSRYEQY	11	TRBV5-4	TRBJ2-7	NA	few
ASSYSISPERYEQY	14	TRBV6-6	TRBJ2-7	NA	NA
ASTIGTSANTGELF	14	TRBV27	TRBJ2-2	TRBD2	few
ASSKGPKNSNQPQH	14	TRBV7-3	TRBJ1-5	NA	NA
ASSQAPGGWTSGNTIY	16	TRBV4-1	TRBJ1-3	NA	once
ASSLEGRGTGSGNEQF	16	TRBV11-2	TRBJ2-1	TRBD1	once
ASTRDRLSYEQY	12	TRBV5-1	TRBJ2-7	TRBD1	NA
ASSVGPSYGYT	11	TRBV9	TRBJ1-2	NA	once
ASRRQVISGANVLT	14	TRBV12-2	TRBJ2-6	NA	NA
ASRDLADTQY	10	TRBV7-9	TRBJ2-3	NA	NA
ASSFGGRYTGELF	13	TRBV13	TRBJ2-2	NA	medium-sized
ASSLATGKAF	10	TRBV7-9	TRBJ1-1	TRBD1	medium-sized
ASSLTGMTGELF	12	TRBV4-2	TRBJ2-2	NA	NA
ASSPPGQVGNQPQH	14	TRBV18	TRBJ1-5	NA	NA
ASSFSMGETQY	11	TRBV5-1	TRBJ2-5	NA	once
ASSPTGFYEQY	11	TRBV6-6	TRBJ2-7	TRBD1	NA
ASSLDLNTEAF	11	TRBV5-1	TRBJ1-1	NA	NA
SVEEAGRGNEQF	12	TRBV29-1	TRBJ2-1	TRBD2	NA
ASQRAMSGGANVLT	14	TRBV19	TRBJ2-6	NA	NA
ASSTIAGAHWNTQY	14	TRBV10-2	TRBJ2-3	TRBD2	NA
ASSVRDLSTSGADTQY	16	TRBV21-1	TRBJ2-3	NA	NA
ASSPRWTGDSPLH	13	TRBV5-5	TRBJ1-6	TRBD1	once
ASSPGQDYGYT	11	TRBV11-2	TRBJ1-2	TRBD1	NA
ASSQPGAAGGTDTQY	15	TRBV4-3	TRBJ2-3	TRBD2	NA
ASSEKGHTSYGYT	13	TRBV2	TRBJ1-2	NA	NA
ASSPDGWATEAF	12	TRBV14	TRBJ1-1	NA	NA
ASSKSGTFTDTQY	13	TRBV5-4	TRBJ2-3	TRBD2	NA